This T cell receptor beta chain was sequenced during a study of CXCR3-negative and CXCR3-positive naive CD8 T cells. Study-wide results and limits: Diversity was high in both naive subsets and much lower in memory cells. Naive subsets expressed similar surface CD5; TRB CDR3 features served to infer TCR strength.

In preparing the TRB cDNA libraries, 5' RACE with UMI labels was used. With the 5' RACE reads reprocessed, TCRdb shows one record per CDR3 protein and no DNA. This sample contains some 61,000 distinct CDR3 sequences. CD8+ T cell subsets were each sorted in triplicate, approximately 300,000 cells apiece. CD45RO-CCR7+CD27+CD95- cells counted as naive CD8+ T cells. Remarks on this clonotype: The antigen is undetermined.

The CDR3 extends over 14 amino acids. The germline V gene encodes CDR1 DFQATT and CDR2 SNEGSKA (reference sequence). Sequenced material: naive CXCR3- CD8+ T cells from blood. Subset meaning: CD45RO-CCR7+CD27+CD95- naive CD8+ T cells lacking CXCR3 (TNR3-). The chain carries TRBV20-1 and TRBJ1-2; TCRdb outputs TRBD1, but without DNA this stays unchecked. The sequence was collected from a human donor in good health. Some clones in this sample may be carry-over from other donors' samples. CDR3 loop: CSTLLGQGNYGYTF.